Given below is one TCR beta chain in context. This clonotype has a count of ten or more. This receptor's antigen is unknown. No per-base quality is available; no much larger clone lies one base away. Library construction relied on 5' RACE. The listed sequencing device is NextSeq 500. In the TCR library protocol, unique molecular identifiers were attached to individual cDNA molecules to correct for PCR bias and sequencing error. Sequencing covered both TCR alpha and beta chains, and within each sample the abundances of alpha and beta sequences were tightly co-correlated. The authors processed their data as follows. V gene, J gene and CDR3 annotation of TCR sequences was performed with Decombinator V4. Expanded TCRs were defined as changing significantly between any two time points under a Poisson model with p below 0.0001. TCR abundances were normalised to the total number of TCRs sequenced per sample and expressed as counts per million. MAIT TCRs were defined by TRAV1-2 paired with TRAJ12, TRAJ20 or TRAJ33, and iNKT TCRs by TRAV10 paired with TRAJ18. VDJdb, accessed 1 November 2021, was searched for CMV, EBV and SARS-CoV-2 annotated TCRs, excluding TCRs annotated for multiple antigens. In-frame beta chains were kept once TCRdb had trimmed the public reads at Q25 with fastp and called clones with MiXCR. Every CDR3 protein is listed once, alongside the most common genes and DNA of its rows. TCRdb's processing, not the study's, gives the V and J calls here. This sample holds some 80,000 distinct CDR3 sequences; about an eighth were observed only once. Clones ranked in the top ten supply approximately 1.3% of the sample.

A case-control design nested within a healthcare worker cohort in London, UK, was used, with weekly nasopharyngeal swab PCR tests and blood sampling performed. Healthcare workers were enrolled in the week of the UK lockdown, from 23 to 31 March 2020, and were followed every week for up to roughly 16 weeks. V is cut by 5 bases and J by 4 bases, and the space between the germline ends is 11 bases. CDR1 and CDR2 (WSHSY, SAAADI) derive from the germline V gene. From the cysteine through the phenylalanine, the CDR3 covers 13 amino acids. CDR3 DNA only is kept here, 39 bases in frame from base 1. This sample is part of a study of early T cells in non-severe SARS-CoV-2 infection (dated by TCRdb to the early 2020s). Context from the whole study: TCR sequencing used bulk RNA from unsorted whole blood, so alpha and beta chains could not be paired. Findings and caveats that apply to the study as a whole: VDJdb matching was skewed toward anti-spike CD8 responses and likely underestimated virus-specific expansions by missing private and CD4 specificities.

Sequencing was performed on whole blood. This chain is built from TRBV10-2 and TRBJ1-1; a weak D assignment points to TRBD1 (5 bases agree). The clonotype comes from an adult who was a healthcare worker with PCR-confirmed SARS-CoV-2 infection or an uninfected control (not recorded which). In nucleotides, the sequence is TGCGCCAGCAGTCCCGGGACGTTCACTGAAGCTTTCTTT. This codes for CASSPGTFTEAFF.